What follows are 9 T cell receptor beta chains derived from one specimen sequenced in a study of cytomegalovirus exposure and HLA in healthy donors. PCR amplification relied on 60 Vbeta primers (plus 13 Jbeta primers). Some clones are missing from TCRdb's copy, which holds only in-frame ones; the method was immunoSEQ multiplex PCR. The sample yields about 170,000 clones, roughly 83% seen once. Sequencing used PBMCs. The receptor source for this set is a boy aged 2 to 9 in good health and CMV-seronegative.

The chain has TRBV27 and TRBJ1-2; maybe TRBD1 (5 bases). The CDR3 has 14 residues. Germline values: CDR1 MNHEY, CDR2 SMNVEV (reference sequence). The V gene lost 4 bases and the J gene lost 8 bases, with 17 bases spanning the gap. CDR3 nucleotides: TGTGCCAGCAGTTCCAACAGCAGGGTTGGGGGCTACACCTTC. This encodes CASSSNSRVGGYTF.

This chain joins TRBV2 and TRBJ1-2; 8 positions agree with TRBD1. The trim removed 4 bases at V and 2 bases at J, leaving 6 bases unmatched. Germline lookup yields CDR1 SNHLY and CDR2 FYNNEI. This CDR3 has 15 amino acids. The CDR3 loop reads CASSATGTGNYGYTF. CDR3 nucleotides: TGTGCCAGCAGTGCTACCGGGACAGGAAACTATGGCTACACCTTC.

This clone was recorded a few times. V usage is TRBV18 and J usage is TRBJ2-3; 7 nucleotides line up with TRBD2. J gave up 6 bases and V 3 bases, and 3 bases lay outside the gene matches. The CDR3 is 13 amino acids. Germline values: CDR1 KGHSH, CDR2 LQKENI. CDR3 DNA: TGTGCCAGCTCACCGGGGGGGTCTGATACGCAGTATTTT. Translating it yields CASSPGGSDTQYF.

The chain carries TRBV27 and TRBJ2-7, with D perhaps matching TRBD2 (5 bases). V lost 5 bases and J lost 5, with 22 bases in between. In germline, CDR1 is MNHEY, CDR2 SMNVEV (reference sequence). This CDR3 has 16 amino acids. The CDR3 DNA reads as TGTGCCAGCAGTCTTCCCCGGACTCTGTACTTGGACGAGCAGTACTTC. It yields the protein CASSLPRTLYLDEQYF.

The CDR3 region is CASSDAGSRETQYF. For the CDR3, the DNA is TGCGCCAGCAGCGACGCCGGGTCCCGAGAGACCCAGTACTTC. This chain uses TRBV5-1 with TRBJ2-5; D gene uncertain. The CDR3 runs 14 residues. Germline V gene sequence: CDR1 SGHRS, CDR2 YFSETQ. Trimming removed 4 bases at V and 4 bases at J, with 14 bases between. Full variable domain (outside the CDR3, taken from reference TRBV5-1 and TRBJ2-5): KAGVTQTPRYLIKTRGQQVTLSCSPISGHRSVSWYQQTPGQGLQFLFEYFSETQRNKGNFPGRFSGRQFSNSRSEMNVSTLELGDSALYLCASSDAGSRETQYFGPGTRLLVL.

This clone came up a few times. The chain couples TRBV5-1 to TRBJ1-6, with D uncertain. Trimming stripped 4 bases from V and 9 bases from J, with 14 bases between. CDR1 SGHRS and CDR2 YFSETQ come from the germline V gene. CDR3 length: 14 amino acids. The CDR3 DNA follows: TGCGCCAGCAGCCTGGACTCGCGGTCTTCACCCCTCCACTTT. The encoded protein is CASSLDSRSSPLHF.

The V call is TRBV5-6, the J call TRBJ1-3, with 8 bases fitting TRBD1. The CDR3 covers 15 residues. Per the germline V gene, CDR1 is SGHDT and CDR2 is YYEEEE. Trimming took 4 bases from V and 0 from J; bases not matched to a gene: 3. The CDR3 DNA follows: TGTGCCAGCAGCCAGGGGGCGTACTCTGGAAACACCATATATTTT. Residues: CASSQGAYSGNTIYF.

The chain carries TRBV6-5 and TRBJ2-5; TRBD2 aligns across 10 bases. Losses at the gene ends were 5 bases for V and 2 bases for J; bases not matched to a gene: 5. Germline CDR1 MNHEY, CDR2 SVGAGI. The length of the CDR3 is 15 residues. The CDR3 region has the DNA TGTGCCAGCAGTGCAGGGACTAGCGTACAAGAGACCCAGTACTTC. Its protein product is CASSAGTSVQETQYF.

The chain combines TRBV4-3 with TRBJ2-6; D might be TRBD2 (5 bases). Germline V gene sequence: CDR1 LGHNA, CDR2 YSLEER. This CDR3 contains 21 residues. Trimming pared 0 bases from V and 0 bases from J, leaving 21 bases between. CDR3 nucleotides: TGCGCCAGCAGCCAAGACTTAAACGGGGTATACGATGACTCTGGGGCCAACGTCCTGACTTTC. Translated, it gives CASSQDLNGVYDDSGANVLTF.